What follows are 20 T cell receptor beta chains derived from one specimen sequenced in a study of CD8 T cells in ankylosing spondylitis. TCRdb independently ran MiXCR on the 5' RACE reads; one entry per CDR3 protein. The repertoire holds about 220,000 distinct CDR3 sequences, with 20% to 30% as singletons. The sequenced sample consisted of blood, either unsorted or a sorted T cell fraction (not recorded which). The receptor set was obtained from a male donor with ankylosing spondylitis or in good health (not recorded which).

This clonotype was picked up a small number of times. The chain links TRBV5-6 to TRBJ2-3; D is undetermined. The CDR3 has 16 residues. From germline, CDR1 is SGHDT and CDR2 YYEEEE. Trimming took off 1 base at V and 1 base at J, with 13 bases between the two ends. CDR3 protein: CASSLSGVSGTDTQYF. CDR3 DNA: TGTGCCAGCAGCTTGTCCGGAGTCAGCGGCACAGATACGCAGTATTTT.

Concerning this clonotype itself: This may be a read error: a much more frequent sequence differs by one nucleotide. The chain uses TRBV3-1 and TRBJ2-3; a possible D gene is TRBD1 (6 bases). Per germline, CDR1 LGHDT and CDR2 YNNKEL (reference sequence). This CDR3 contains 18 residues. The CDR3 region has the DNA TGTGCCACCAGCCAAGACCGCGGTTCGACAGGTTTCACAGATACGCAGTATTTT. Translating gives CATSQDRGSTGFTDTQYF.

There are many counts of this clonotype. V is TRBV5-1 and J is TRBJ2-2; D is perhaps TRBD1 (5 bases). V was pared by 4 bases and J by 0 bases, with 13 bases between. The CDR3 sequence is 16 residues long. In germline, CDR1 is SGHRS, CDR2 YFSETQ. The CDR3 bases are TGCGCCAGCAGCCCAACGAGCAGGGCGAACACCGGGGAGCTGTTTTTT. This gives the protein CASSPTSRANTGELFF.

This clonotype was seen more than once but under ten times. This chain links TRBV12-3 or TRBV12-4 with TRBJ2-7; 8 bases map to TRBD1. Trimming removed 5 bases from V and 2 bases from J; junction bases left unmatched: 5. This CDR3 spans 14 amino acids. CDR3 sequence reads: CASSTQGVAYEQYF. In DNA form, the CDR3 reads TGTGCCAGCAGTACACAGGGGGTTGCCTACGAGCAGTACTTC.

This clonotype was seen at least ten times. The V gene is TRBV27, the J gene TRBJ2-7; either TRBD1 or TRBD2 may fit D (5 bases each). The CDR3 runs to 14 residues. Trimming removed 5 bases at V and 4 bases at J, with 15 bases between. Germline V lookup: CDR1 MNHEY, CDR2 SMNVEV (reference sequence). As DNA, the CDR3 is TGTGCCAGCAGTACCGTCGGGACCCTTTACGAGCAGTACTTC. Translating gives CASSTVGTLYEQYF.

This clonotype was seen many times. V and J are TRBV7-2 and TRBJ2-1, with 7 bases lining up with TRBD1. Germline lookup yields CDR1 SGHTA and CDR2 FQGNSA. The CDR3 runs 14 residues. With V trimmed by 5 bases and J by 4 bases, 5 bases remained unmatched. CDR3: CASSPNRGYNEQFF. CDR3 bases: TGTGCCAGCAGCCCTAACAGGGGATACAATGAGCAGTTCTTC.

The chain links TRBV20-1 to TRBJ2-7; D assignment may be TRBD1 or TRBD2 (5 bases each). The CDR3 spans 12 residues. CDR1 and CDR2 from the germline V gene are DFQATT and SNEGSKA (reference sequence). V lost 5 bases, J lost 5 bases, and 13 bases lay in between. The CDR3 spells CSAGDRRDEQYF. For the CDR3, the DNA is TGCAGTGCTGGGGACCGACGGGACGAGCAGTACTTC.

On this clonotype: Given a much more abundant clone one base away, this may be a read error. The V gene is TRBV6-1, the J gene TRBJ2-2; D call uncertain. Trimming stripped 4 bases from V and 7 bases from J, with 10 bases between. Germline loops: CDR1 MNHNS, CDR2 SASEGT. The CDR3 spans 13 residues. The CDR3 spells CASSVQEYGELFF. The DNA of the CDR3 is TGTGCCAGCAGTGTGCAGGAGTACGGGGAGCTGTTTTTT.

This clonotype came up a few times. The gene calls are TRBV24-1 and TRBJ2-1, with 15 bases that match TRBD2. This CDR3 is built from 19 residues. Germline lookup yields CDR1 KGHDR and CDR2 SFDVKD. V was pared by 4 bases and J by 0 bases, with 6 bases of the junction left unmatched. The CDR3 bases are TGTGCCACCAGTGACCTGGGACTAGCGGGAGGTTCCTCCTACAATGAGCAGTTCTTC. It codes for CATSDLGLAGGSSYNEQFF.

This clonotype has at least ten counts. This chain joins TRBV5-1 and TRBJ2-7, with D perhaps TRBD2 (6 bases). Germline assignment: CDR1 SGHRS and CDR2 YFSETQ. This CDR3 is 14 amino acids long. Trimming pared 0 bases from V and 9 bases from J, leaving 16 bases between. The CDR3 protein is CASSLASAKWGQYF. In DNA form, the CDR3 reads TGCGCCAGCAGCTTGGCTAGCGCGAAGTGGGGGCAGTACTTC.

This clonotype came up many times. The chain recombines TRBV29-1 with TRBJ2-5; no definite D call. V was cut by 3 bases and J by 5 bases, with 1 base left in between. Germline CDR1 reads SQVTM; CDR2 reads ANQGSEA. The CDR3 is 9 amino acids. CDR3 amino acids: CSVDETQYF. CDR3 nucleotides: TGCAGCGTTGATGAGACCCAGTACTTC.

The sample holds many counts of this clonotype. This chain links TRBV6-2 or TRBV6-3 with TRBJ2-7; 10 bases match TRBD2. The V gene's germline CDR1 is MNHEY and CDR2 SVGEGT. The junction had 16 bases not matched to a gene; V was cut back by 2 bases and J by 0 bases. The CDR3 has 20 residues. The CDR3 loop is CASSYVVASGRPSRSYEQYF. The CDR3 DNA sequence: TGTGCCAGCAGTTACGTGGTCGCTAGCGGGAGACCTAGCCGCTCCTACGAGCAGTACTTC.

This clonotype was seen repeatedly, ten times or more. CDR3 protein: CASTRQGVYEQYF. The CDR3 DNA follows: TGCGCCAGCACCCGGCAGGGAGTCTACGAGCAGTACTTC. The chain carries TRBV10-2 and TRBJ2-7; D may be TRBD1 or TRBD2 (5 bases each). The CDR3 runs 13 residues. Per germline, CDR1 WSHSY and CDR2 SAAADI. V was pared by 7 bases and J by 3 bases, with 13 bases between.

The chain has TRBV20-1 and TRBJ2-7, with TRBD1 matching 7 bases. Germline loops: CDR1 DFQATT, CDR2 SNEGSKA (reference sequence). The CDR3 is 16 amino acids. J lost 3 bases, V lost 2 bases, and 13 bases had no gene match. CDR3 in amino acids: CSARSGQANSHYEQYF. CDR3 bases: TGCAGTGCTAGATCCGGACAGGCGAATTCCCACTACGAGCAGTACTTC.

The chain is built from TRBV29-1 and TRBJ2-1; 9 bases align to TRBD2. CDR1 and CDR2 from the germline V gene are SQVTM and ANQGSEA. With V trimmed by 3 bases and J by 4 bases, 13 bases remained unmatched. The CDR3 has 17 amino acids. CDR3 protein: CSVDLAGGPGGYNEQFF. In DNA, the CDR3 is TGCAGCGTTGATCTGGCGGGAGGGCCGGGGGGATACAATGAGCAGTTCTTC.

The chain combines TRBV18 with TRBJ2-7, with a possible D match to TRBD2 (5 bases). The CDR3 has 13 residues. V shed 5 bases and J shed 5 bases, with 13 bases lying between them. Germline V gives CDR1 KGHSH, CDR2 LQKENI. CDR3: CASSSGYGNEQYF. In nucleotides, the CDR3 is TGTGCCAGCTCATCGGGGTACGGCAACGAGCAGTACTTC.

The CDR3 here is CASSYTANQPQHF. The CDR3 DNA follows: TGTGCCAGCAGTTACACGGCTAATCAGCCCCAGCATTTT. V usage is TRBV6-2 or TRBV6-3 and J usage is TRBJ1-5; D not resolved. The V end was cut by 2 bases, the J end by 4 bases, with 6 bases between. The CDR3 length is 13 residues. CDR1 MNHEY and CDR2 SVGEGT come from the germline V gene.

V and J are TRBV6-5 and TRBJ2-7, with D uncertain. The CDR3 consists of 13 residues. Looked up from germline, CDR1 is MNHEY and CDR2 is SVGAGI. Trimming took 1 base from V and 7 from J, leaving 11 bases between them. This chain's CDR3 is CASSYFLAEEQYF. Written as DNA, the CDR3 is TGTGCCAGCAGTTACTTCCTCGCGGAAGAGCAGTACTTC.

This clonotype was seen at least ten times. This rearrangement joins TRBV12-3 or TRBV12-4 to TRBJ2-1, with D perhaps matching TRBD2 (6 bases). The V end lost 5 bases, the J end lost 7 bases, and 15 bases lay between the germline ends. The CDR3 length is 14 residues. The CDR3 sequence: CASSRGSKMNEQFF. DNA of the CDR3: TGTGCCAGCAGTCGGGGGTCAAAGATGAATGAGCAGTTCTTC.

CDR3 in amino acids: CASSYSGSTSGRAGEQYF. The CDR3, as DNA: TGTGCCAGCAGTTACTCGGGGTCGACTAGCGGGAGAGCCGGCGAGCAGTACTTC. This chain links TRBV6-5 with TRBJ2-7, with 12 bases aligning to TRBD2. The germline gives CDR1 MNHEY, CDR2 SVGAGI. The CDR3 consists of 18 residues. V lost 0 bases to trimming and J lost 6 bases; unmatched junction nucleotides: 12.